These 17 T cell receptor beta chains came from one sample sequenced in a study of blood T cell repertoires in COVID-19 (TCRdb year 2020). The library was made by the immunoSEQ multiplex PCR assay. This is the immuneACCESS table as TCRdb keeps it, with only in-frame sequences that have V and J called. A part of the clones is gone; compared with another copy, unresolved V genes explain less than half, and the rest is unexplained. For this sample there are roughly 360,000 clones; under 85% appear just once. In total, the top ten clones hold approximately 5% of the sample. The specimen was PBMCs or T cells enriched from blood (not recorded which). Every receptor here comes from a woman between 50 and 59 years old who had recovered from COVID-19.

The V call is TRBV3-1 (or the pseudogene TRBV3-2), the J call TRBJ2-2, with a possible D match to TRBD2 (6 bases). The V gene's germline CDR1 is LGHDT and CDR2 YNNKEL (reference sequence). The CDR3 covers 14 residues. Trimming pared 1 base from V and 6 bases from J, leaving 9 bases between. The CDR3: CASSQAGAAGELFF. In nucleotides, the CDR3 is TGTGCCAGCAGCCAAGCGGGAGCGGCCGGGGAGCTGTTTTTT.

The rearrangement links TRBV7-3 to TRBJ2-2; unclear D gene. Germline CDR1 and CDR2: SGHTA and FQGTGA. CDR3 size: 13 residues. The germline V and J ends were trimmed by 1 base and 8 bases, with 8 bases remaining between them. CDR3 residues: CASSLSGLGELFF. Here the CDR3 DNA reads TGTGCCAGCAGCTTAAGCGGTTTGGGGGAGCTGTTTTTT.

This sequence joins TRBV9 and TRBJ1-6; 8 nucleotides align to TRBD1. CDR1 SGDLS and CDR2 YYNGEE come from the germline V gene. Losses at the gene ends were 3 bases for V and 8 bases for J; bases not matched to a gene: 7. The CDR3 has 15 residues. In DNA, the CDR3 is TGTGCCAGCAGCGCAAGACAGGGGTTAGATTCACCCCTCCACTTT. Translation: CASSARQGLDSPLHF.

The genes are TRBV6-5 and TRBJ1-1, with 7 bases that match TRBD1. With 4 bases clipped from V and 4 bases from J, the junction kept 12 bases outside the gene matches. This CDR3 region has 16 residues. CDR1 is MNHEY and CDR2 is SVGAGI in the germline V gene. CDR3 protein: CASSSRQGRGGTEAFF. DNA of the CDR3: TGTGCCAGCAGTTCCCGACAGGGACGAGGGGGCACTGAAGCTTTCTTT.

This clone was counted a few times. The rearrangement joins TRBV4-3 to TRBJ1-3; 8 nucleotides agree with TRBD1. This CDR3 is 14 amino acids long. After removal of 9 bases from V and 2 bases from J, the junction contained 6 bases not matched to a gene. Germline V CDR1 and CDR2: LGHNA, YSLEER. CDR3 protein: CASRRDRPGNTIYF. In nucleotides, the CDR3 is TGCGCCAGTCGCCGGGACAGGCCTGGAAACACCATATATTTT.

V and J are TRBV18 and TRBJ2-7; D may be TRBD2 (6 bases). V lost 0 bases to trimming and J lost 6 bases, with 15 bases between them. Germline CDR1 reads KGHSH; CDR2 reads LQKENI. The CDR3 is 15 residues long. CDR3 protein: CASSPPGRLVREQYF. DNA for the CDR3: TGTGCCAGCTCACCACCGGGGCGACTAGTACGCGAGCAGTACTTC.

CDR3 DNA: TGTGCCAGCAGTGTGACAGGGGGGACTGGAAACACCATATATTTT. Protein: CASSVTGGTGNTIYF. J is TRBJ1-3 and V is TRBV2; 9 positions match TRBD1. After removal of 4 bases from V and 2 bases from J, the junction contained 3 bases not matched to a gene. The germline V gene has CDR1 SNHLY and CDR2 FYNNEI. The CDR3 has 15 amino acids.

This chain connects TRBV19 to TRBJ2-1; 12 bases are shared with TRBD2. The germline V gene has CDR1 LNHDA and CDR2 SQIVND (reference sequence). The CDR3 runs 15 residues. Germline trimming cut 2 bases from V and 5 bases from J; bases unmatched to any gene: 1. DNA of the CDR3: TGTGCCAGTAGTATAAGGACTAGCGGGAACAATGAGCAGTTCTTC. Encoded protein: CASSIRTSGNNEQFF.

This chain joins TRBV19 and TRBJ1-1, with 7 bases identical to TRBD1. V gave up 8 bases and J gave up 11 bases; unmatched junction bases: 11. Germline V gene data show CDR1 as LNHDA and CDR2 as SQIVND (reference sequence). This CDR3 spans 12 amino acids. The CDR3 protein is CASRVGGAGAFF. CDR3 in DNA: TGTGCCAGTCGCGTAGGGGGCGCTGGGGCTTTCTTT.

V and J are TRBV19 and TRBJ2-1; D perhaps matches TRBD1 (5 bases). The CDR3 has 12 amino acids. Germline V lookup: CDR1 LNHDA, CDR2 SQIVND (reference sequence). Between the trimmed V and J ends, which lost 9 bases and 5 bases, there was a span of 11 bases. DNA of the CDR3: TGTGCCAGCACCGTAGGGGACAATGAGCAGTTCTTC. The encoded protein is CASTVGDNEQFF.

The chain has TRBV6-2 or TRBV6-3 and TRBJ2-7, with a possible D match to TRBD2 (5 bases). Germline-derived CDR1 and CDR2 are MNHEY and SVGEGT. The CDR3 is 15 residues long. The V gene lost 0 bases and the J gene lost 4 bases, with 13 bases spanning the gap. This chain's CDR3 is CASSYSRGRIYEQYF. CDR3 DNA: TGTGCCAGCAGTTACTCGAGAGGGCGGATTTACGAGCAGTACTTC.

This rearrangement joins TRBV2 to TRBJ2-6; TRBD2 matches 9 bases. V was clipped by 6 bases and J by 4 bases; unmatched bases: 10. CDR1 is SNHLY, CDR2 FYNNEI, per germline. There are 17 residues in the CDR3. CDR3 coding DNA: TGTGCCAGCAGCAGCGGGGGGTCGCAGTCCGGGGCCAACGTCCTGACTTTC. Protein product: CASSSGGSQSGANVLTF.

The rearrangement uses TRBV28 and TRBJ1-1, with a possible D match to TRBD1 (5 bases). The CDR3 extends over 14 amino acids. The germline gives CDR1 MDHEN, CDR2 SYDVKM. V was cut by 3 bases and J by 12 bases, with 20 bases left in between. The chain's CDR3 is CASSFWEDRGRTFF. CDR3 coding DNA: TGTGCCAGCAGTTTTTGGGAAGACCGGGGGAGAACTTTCTTT.

The chain links TRBV4-3 to TRBJ2-1; the D gene is possibly TRBD2 (5 bases). Trimming pared 0 bases from V and 9 bases from J, leaving 12 bases between. Per the germline V gene, CDR1 is LGHNA and CDR2 is YSLEER. The CDR3 has 14 residues. CDR3 bases: TGCGCCAGCAGCCAAGATGCCTATGCGGGTGAGCAGTTCTTC. Amino acid sequence: CASSQDAYAGEQFF.

The chain links TRBV24-1 to TRBJ2-3; TRBD1 matches 9 bases. Germline lookup yields CDR1 KGHDR and CDR2 SFDVKD. V was clipped by 4 bases and J by 4 bases; unmatched bases: 2. The CDR3 extends over 14 amino acids. The CDR3 DNA is TGTGCCACCAGTGACAGGACAGGGGCAGATACGCAGTATTTT. Translation: CATSDRTGADTQYF.

The table lists this clone with a few counts. One end of the junction fails to match germline, which may point to a read error. J is TRBJ2-7 and V is TRBV7-9; 11 nucleotides align to TRBD2. Germline V gives CDR1 SEHNR, CDR2 FQNEAQ (reference sequence). The CDR3 sequence is 11 residues long. The CDR3 DNA reads TGTGCCAGCAGCTCTAGCGGGAGGTTATCCTTC. Its protein product is CASSSSGRLSF.

Here the CDR3 DNA reads TGTGCCAGCAGAAAGGAGGGAAATAATGAAAAACTGTTTTTT. This encodes CASRKEGNNEKLFF. This chain uses TRBV6-5 with TRBJ1-4; D not resolved. The CDR3 contains 14 residues. The germline CDR1 and CDR2 sequences are MNHEY and SVGAGI. Trimming left V 6 bases short and J 4 bases short, with 12 bases between.